This TCR beta chain emerged from a study of T cell responses to AZD1222 COVID-19 vaccine. This clone was detected only once. Germline V gene data show CDR1 as LGHDT and CDR2 as YNNKEL (reference sequence). This CDR3 contains 15 residues. Between the trimmed V and J ends, which lost 1 base and 7 bases, there was a span of 15 bases. TCRdb keeps only in-frame clones here, not all; method: immunoSEQ multiplex PCR. Here the sample spans 110,000 to 150,000 clones, approximately 85% being singletons. The source is an adult in good health. The chain is built from TRBV3-1 (or the pseudogene TRBV3-2) and TRBJ2-3; D perhaps matches TRBD2 (5 bases). The material was peripheral blood, obtained on day 0 of AZD1222 vaccination. The CDR3 DNA reads as TGTGCCAGCAGCCAAGGGGCTTCACTAGTCTATACGCAGTATTTT. Protein product: CASSQGASLVYTQYF.